A selection of T cell receptor beta chains follows, all from one sample in a study of blood T cell repertoires in COVID-19. Some clones are missing from TCRdb's copy, which holds only in-frame ones; the method was immunoSEQ multiplex PCR. The sample yields some 220,000 clones, around 84% seen once. The source material was peripheral blood. The receptors were gathered from a human donor in a cohort sampled during active COVID-19. The CDR3 runs from the conserved cysteine through the conserved F or W. Fields, in order: clone size, J gene, V gene, D gene, CDR3 DNA, CDR3 protein. The D gene is left open where the match is weak. Where a row states a size, it is once, few, many or the class of an expanded clone; other rows omit it.

>.|TRBJ1-3|TRBV6-1|.
TGTGCCAGCAGTGAAGACAGGGGAAACACCATATATTTT
CASSEDRGNTIYF
>once|TRBJ1-2|TRBV2|TRBD1
TGTGCCAGCAGTGAACCGGACAGGGTTTATCGCTACACCTTC
CASSEPDRVYRYTF
>.|TRBJ1-1|TRBV5-1|.
TGCGCCAGCAGCGCCGGGACAATGAACACTGAAGCTTTCTTT
CASSAGTMNTEAFF
>few|TRBJ1-1|TRBV7-9|.
TGTGCCAGCAGCTTAGCCCCAGGGCTGAACACTGAAGCTTTCTTT
CASSLAPGLNTEAFF
>.|TRBJ1-4|TRBV6-6|.
TGTGCCAGCAGTTACTCGGGGGGAGATAATGAAAAACTGTTTTTT
CASSYSGGDNEKLFF
>.|TRBJ1-6|TRBV28|TRBD1
TGTGCCAGCAGTCCTGGGACAGGGGGTTCACCCCTCCACTTT
CASSPGTGGSPLHF
>once|TRBJ2-2|TRBV7-9|TRBD1
TGTGCCAGCTCCTTGGGACAGGGCCTCCCCGGGGAGCTGTTTTTT
CASSLGQGLPGELFF
>.|TRBJ1-1|TRBV5-5|.
TGTGCCAGCAGCCCGGGGGGGGCCATGAACACTGAAGCTTTCTTT
CASSPGGAMNTEAFF
>few|TRBJ2-7|TRBV4-2|TRBD1
TGTGCCAGCAGCCAGGAGGGACAGGGCAACGAGCAGTACTTC
CASSQEGQGNEQYF
>.|TRBJ2-6|TRBV14|.
TGTGCCAGCGGCGGAGGGTTTCAGACGACTGGGGCCAACGTCCTGACTTTC
CASGGGFQTTGANVLTF
>.|TRBJ2-7|TRBV5-5|.
TGTGCCAGCAGCTTCGGACACTACGAGCAGTACTTC
CASSFGHYEQYF
>.|TRBJ2-3|TRBV6-4|TRBD1
TGTGCCAGCAGTGAGGGACAGGGAGTGGCAGATACGCAGTATTTT
CASSEGQGVADTQYF
>once|TRBJ2-1|TRBV19|TRBD1
TGTGCCAGCCAACCCGCCCTGGACAGGGCTCGTAATGAGCAGTTCTTC
CASQPALDRARNEQFF
>.|TRBJ2-3|TRBV28|TRBD2
TGTGCCAGCAGTCTACAGGGGGTAGCGGGAGGAGATACGCAGTATTTT
CASSLQGVAGGDTQYF
>many|TRBJ1-2|TRBV6-5|.
TGTGCCAGCATTCCGACAGTGAACTATGGCTACACCTTC
CASIPTVNYGYTF
>.|TRBJ2-3|TRBV5-4|.
TGTGCCAGCAGCTTGGACCGGGAGAGCACAGATACGCAGTATTTT
CASSLDRESTDTQYF
>.|TRBJ2-7|TRBV9|.
TGTGCCAGCAGCGTGGCCCCCGAGGCGAGCTCCTACGAGCAGTACTTC
CASSVAPEASSYEQYF
>.|TRBJ1-2|TRBV25-1|.
TGTGCCAGCAGTGAAACACGGGTATATGGCTACACCTTC
CASSETRVYGYTF
>.|TRBJ1-2|TRBV11-3|.
TGTGCCAGCAGCGCGACAGCCACAGAAAACTATGGCTACACCTTC
CASSATATENYGYTF
>.|TRBJ1-1|TRBV19|.
TGTGCCAGTACCAGGGGAACTGAAGCTTTCTTT
CASTRGTEAFF
>.|TRBJ2-1|TRBV7-9|TRBD2
TGTGCCAGCAGCTTACGCCTAGCGGGATACAATGAGCAGTTCTTC
CASSLRLAGYNEQFF
>.|TRBJ1-2|TRBV20-1|.
TGCAGTGCTAGCCGAGACTATGGCTACACCTTC
CSASRDYGYTF
>.|TRBJ1-2|TRBV9|.
TGTGCCAGCAGCGTAGGGTCAGGGGACCATGGCTACACCTTC
CASSVGSGDHGYTF
>few|TRBJ2-1|TRBV11-2|TRBD2
TGTGCCAGCAGCTTATTGGGGACTAGCGGGAGGGGGAATGAGCAGTTCTTC
CASSLLGTSGRGNEQFF
>.|TRBJ2-1|TRBV28|TRBD1
TGTGCCAGCAGTTTATTAATAGGGACAGGGCATGAGCAGTTCTTC
CASSLLIGTGHEQFF
>.|TRBJ2-1|TRBV28|TRBD2
TGTGCCAGCAGTTCCGGGACTAGCGGGAGTGATGAGCAGTTCTTC
CASSSGTSGSDEQFF
>.|TRBJ1-4|TRBV2|.
TGTGCCAGCAACCCCGGGTATTCTGAAAAACTGTTTTTT
CASNPGYSEKLFF
>.|TRBJ2-7|TRBV6-6|TRBD1
TGTGCCAGCAGCCCTCCCGGGACAGGGTCTTACGAGCAGTACTTC
CASSPPGTGSYEQYF
>.|TRBJ1-2|TRBV20-1|.
TGCAGTGCCACAACCTATGGCTACACCTTC
CSATTYGYTF
>.|TRBJ2-1|TRBV7-9|TRBD2
TGTGCCAGCTTAACTAGCGGTTACAATGAGCAGTTCTTC
CASLTSGYNEQFF
>.|TRBJ1-4|TRBV4-2|.
TGTGCCAGCAGCCCAAACAGGGATGTGGACGAAAAACTGTTTTTT
CASSPNRDVDEKLFF
>.|TRBJ1-5|TRBV18|TRBD1
TGTGCCAGCTCACCACCCGGGACAGGGCGAGAGCAGCCCCAGCATTTT
CASSPPGTGREQPQHF
>.|TRBJ1-2|TRBV10-3|.
TGTGCCATCAGTGAAGACAGCCTCTATGGCTACACCTTC
CAISEDSLYGYTF
>.|TRBJ2-1|TRBV7-9|TRBD2
TGTGCCAGCAGCTTAGCCGAAGGGACTAGCGGGAGGGCGGGGGATGAGCAGTTCTTC
CASSLAEGTSGRAGDEQFF
>once|TRBJ2-7|TRBV6-5|TRBD1
TGTGCCAGCAGCCCCGCCAGGGGGCCCTACGAGCAGTACTTC
CASSPARGPYEQYF
>.|TRBJ2-5|TRBV6-5|TRBD1
TGTGCCAGCAGCCGGGACAGACAAGAGACCCAGTACTTC
CASSRDRQETQYF
>.|TRBJ2-7|TRBV5-1|.
TGCGCCAGCAGCTTGGGAGTCCCAGGCTACGAGCAGTACTTC
CASSLGVPGYEQYF
>.|TRBJ1-2|TRBV19|TRBD1
TGTGCCAGTAGTAGAACCGGGACAGATGCTAACTATGGCTACACCTTC
CASSRTGTDANYGYTF
>.|TRBJ1-1|TRBV5-1|.
TGCGCCAGCAGCTTGGTGGCCAGCGGTGAAGCTTTCTTT
CASSLVASGEAFF